This T cell receptor (beta chain) was profiled in a study of beta chain features in type 1 diabetes. Germline lookup yields CDR1 SGHTA and CDR2 FQGNSA. This CDR3 region has 13 residues. V shed 4 bases and J 8 bases; nucleotides not matched to a gene: 4. It was one heparinised blood draw, averaging about 116 mL, that each donor gave. Sorting that relied on CD45RO/CCR7/CD25/CD127/CD95/CD27 yielded CD4+ naive, central memory, regulatory and stem cell-like memory cells. Sorting gave populations that all exceeded 95% purity. This clone was detected only a few times. No antigen is known for it. The isolated RNA, all of it, was reverse transcribed, so expressed TCRB transcripts were what got sequenced. Naive, central memory and regulatory T cell samples yielded about 4 million reads on average. Here immunoSEQ multiplex PCR was the method, and the copy in TCRdb shows in-frame clones only, minus some. The table has more than 250,000 clones, roughly 21% seen once.

Study findings and constraints: People with Type 1 diabetes carried modestly yet significantly shorter TCRB CDR3s in all four CD4+ subsets.

The V and J genes are TRBV7-2 and TRBJ1-2; 10 bases fit TRBD1. Sequencing used naive CD4+ T cells from blood. This receptor was identified in a woman between 40 and 55 years old with type 1 diabetes. CDR3 in amino acids: CASSWDRGIGYTF. CDR3 coding DNA: TGTGCCAGCAGCTGGGACAGGGGAATCGGCTACACCTTC.